The subject of this entry is one TCR beta chain. What it binds is not known. This sample was included in a study of cytomegalovirus exposure and HLA in healthy donors. The study's findings and limits: Within an earlier analysis, most TCR beta V segments proved productive either about 87% or about 30% of the time. The study designated fewer than 200 TCR beta chains cytomegalovirus-associated. Later analysis suggested links between common viral pathogens and several top significant clusters. At a 0.05 false discovery rate, a later analysis found around 17,000 TCR beta sequences to be associated with HLA alleles.

PCR used 60 Vbeta primers and 13 Jbeta primers. TCRdb's table, derived via immunoSEQ multiplex PCR, lists solely in-frame clones and lacks some. This sample's clone table lists 38,000 or so clones. CDR3 length equals 15 residues. Per the germline V gene, CDR1 is LNHDA and CDR2 is SQIVND (reference sequence). The trim removed 3 bases at V and 2 bases at J, leaving 2 bases unmatched. The clonotype was recovered from a man aged 40-55 years in good health and CMV-seropositive. The sequencing input was PBMCs. The rearrangement uses TRBV19 and TRBJ2-3; 10 bases match TRBD2. CDR3 in amino acids: CASSIGLADTDTQYF. The CDR3 nucleotides are TGTGCCAGTAGTATTGGACTAGCGGACACAGATACGCAGTATTTT.